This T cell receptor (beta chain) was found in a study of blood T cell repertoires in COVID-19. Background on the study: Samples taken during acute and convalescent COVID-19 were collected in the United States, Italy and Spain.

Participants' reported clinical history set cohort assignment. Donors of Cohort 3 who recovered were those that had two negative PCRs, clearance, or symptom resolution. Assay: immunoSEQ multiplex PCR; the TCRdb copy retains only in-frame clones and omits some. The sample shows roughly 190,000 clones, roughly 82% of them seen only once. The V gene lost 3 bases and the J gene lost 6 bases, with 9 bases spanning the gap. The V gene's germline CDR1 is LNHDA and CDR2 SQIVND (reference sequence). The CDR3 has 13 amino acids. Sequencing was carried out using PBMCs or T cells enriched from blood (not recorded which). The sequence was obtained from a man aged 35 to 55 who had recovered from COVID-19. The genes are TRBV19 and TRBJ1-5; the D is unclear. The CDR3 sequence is CASSMQISQPQHF. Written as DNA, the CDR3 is TGTGCCAGTAGTATGCAGATCAGTCAGCCCCAGCATTTT.